The entry below gives a single T cell receptor (beta chain) sequence along with its context. Its target is unknown. This sample is drawn from a study of yellow fever vaccine responses in identical twins. Study-level points and caveats: Among the twins, the vaccine T cell response reportedly seemed partly convergent and partly personalized.

TCRdb re-called the RT-PCR reads with MiXCR, one entry per CDR3 protein. This table has 2,500 or so distinct CDR3 sequences, roughly 82% appearing once. The TCR was taken from a young woman who received the yellow fever vaccine. The specimen was T cells from blood (PBMCs), unsorted or a sorted subset (not recorded which), collected before or after yellow fever vaccination (not recorded which).

The CDR3 DNA follows: TGTGCCAGCAGTCAGCTAGCGGGGGACACCGGGGAGCTGTTTTTT. Translating it yields CASSQLAGDTGELFF. The chain has TRBV11-1 and TRBJ2-2; 10 bases align to TRBD2. The length of the CDR3 is 15 residues. V shed 6 bases and J 3 bases; nucleotides not matched to a gene: 4. Germline V gene sequence: CDR1 SGHAT, CDR2 FQDESV (reference sequence).